Each of the 9 T cell receptor beta chains below was sequenced from the same sample in a study of blood T cell repertoires in COVID-19. Measured with immunoSEQ multiplex PCR; TCRdb has only the in-frame clones, and not every one. The table lists some 210,000 clones, around 81% of them singletons. Sequencing was performed on PBMCs or T cells enriched from blood (not recorded which). Receptor source: a woman aged 45-59 years with acute COVID-19.

This clone was seen just once. The chain employs TRBV9 and TRBJ2-3; the D is unclear. Germline V CDR1 and CDR2: SGDLS, YYNGEE. The CDR3 is 14 amino acids. V gave up 2 bases and J gave up 2 bases, with 9 bases separating them. CDR3 loop: CASSVYYDTDTQYF. The CDR3 bases are TGTGCCAGCAGCGTCTATTACGACACAGATACGCAGTATTTT.

The chain carries TRBV24-1 and TRBJ2-2; a weak D match, TRBD1 (5 bases). There are 14 residues in the CDR3. Per germline, CDR1 KGHDR and CDR2 SFDVKD. Deletions cut 5 bases from V and 0 bases from J, with 6 bases between. CDR3 DNA sequence: TGTGCCACCAGTGGACAGACGAACACCGGGGAGCTGTTTTTT. Translating gives CATSGQTNTGELFF.

This chain links TRBV4-3 with TRBJ2-1; D might be TRBD1 (7 bases). The CDR3 runs 15 residues. V was clipped by 1 base and J by 7 bases, with 14 bases between them. Germline V gene lookup returns CDR1 LGHNA and CDR2 YSLEER. The CDR3 is CASSQAGGPSNEQFF. The CDR3 region has the DNA TGCGCCAGCAGCCAAGCAGGGGGGCCGTCAAATGAGCAGTTCTTC.

The sample holds many counts of this clone. For the CDR3, the DNA is TGTGCCAGCAGTTTGACCGGGACAAACTCCTACAATGAGCAGTTCTTC. It translates to CASSLTGTNSYNEQFF. The V and J genes are TRBV27 and TRBJ2-1; possibly TRBD1 for D (6 bases). CDR3 length: 16 residues. With 3 bases removed from V and 0 bases from J, the gap between germline ends came to 12 bases. Germline V gene data show CDR1 as MNHEY and CDR2 as SMNVEV (reference sequence).

The genes are TRBV7-2 and TRBJ2-1, with 8 bases matching TRBD2. This CDR3 spans 17 amino acids. Per germline, CDR1 SGHTA and CDR2 FQGNSA. The J segment lost 7 bases and the V segment lost 5 bases, leaving 16 bases of the junction unmatched. The CDR3 is CASSLLALAGGRNEQFF. CDR3 coding DNA: TGTGCCAGCAGCCTCTTGGCGTTGGCGGGGGGACGGAATGAGCAGTTCTTC.

The chain employs TRBV7-2 and TRBJ1-2; the match to TRBD1 covers 8 bases. Germline CDR1 reads SGHTA; CDR2 reads FQGNSA. CDR3 length equals 13 residues. The V gene end was trimmed by 5 bases and the J gene end by 8 bases; junction bases not matched to a gene: 7. This chain's CDR3 is CASSGQGLGGYTF. The DNA for the CDR3 is TGTGCCAGCAGCGGACAGGGTTTGGGAGGCTACACCTTC.

V gene TRBV28 combines with J gene TRBJ1-3; D call uncertain. Germline lookup yields CDR1 MDHEN and CDR2 SYDVKM. Trimming cost V 4 bases and J 6 bases, with 16 bases left between them. The CDR3 has 15 residues. The CDR3 bases are TGTGCCAGCAGTTCCCCACGGGGAAAGGAAAACACCATATATTTT. It translates to CASSSPRGKENTIYF.

The chain employs TRBV30 and TRBJ1-2; D gene unclear. V was trimmed by 2 bases and J by 2 bases, leaving 3 bases between them. The germline CDR1 and CDR2 sequences are GTSNPN and SVGIG (reference sequence). The CDR3 has 11 amino acids. The CDR3 here is CAWSLNYGYTF. For the CDR3, the DNA is TGTGCCTGGAGTTTAAACTATGGCTACACCTTC. Drawing the rest from reference TRBV30 and TRBJ1-2, the complete variable domain is SQTIHQWPATLVQPVGSPLSLECTVEGTSNPNLYWYRQAAGRGLQLLFYSVGIGQISSEVPQNLSASRPQDRQFILSSKKLLLSDSGFYLCAWSLNYGYTFGSGTRLTVV.

J is TRBJ2-7 and V is TRBV28, with 10 bases that match TRBD1. The V and J ends lost 4 bases and 4 bases, in that order; junction bases with no gene match: 7. The CDR3 loop spans 15 amino acids. Germline V lookup: CDR1 MDHEN, CDR2 SYDVKM. The CDR3 bases are TGTGCCAGCAGTTCTTGGGGACAGGGGAATTACGAGCAGTACTTC. It is translated as CASSSWGQGNYEQYF.